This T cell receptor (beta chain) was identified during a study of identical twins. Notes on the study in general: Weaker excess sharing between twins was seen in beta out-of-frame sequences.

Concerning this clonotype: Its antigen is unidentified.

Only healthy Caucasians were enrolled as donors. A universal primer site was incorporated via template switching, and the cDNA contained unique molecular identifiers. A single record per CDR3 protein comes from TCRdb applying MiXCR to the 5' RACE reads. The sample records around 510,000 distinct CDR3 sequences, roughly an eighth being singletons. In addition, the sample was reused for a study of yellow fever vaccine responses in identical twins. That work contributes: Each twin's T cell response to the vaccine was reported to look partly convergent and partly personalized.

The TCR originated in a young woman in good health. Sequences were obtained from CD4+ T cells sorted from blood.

The CDR3 here is CASSSTSPSRTDTQYF. In DNA, the CDR3 is TGTGCCAGCAGCTCGACTAGCCCAAGTCGCACAGATACGCAGTATTTT. J is TRBJ2-3 and V is TRBV11-2; TRBD2 agrees at 7 bases. This CDR3 has 16 residues. Germline V gene sequence: CDR1 SGHAT, CDR2 FQNNGV. V trimming: 4 bases; J trimming: 1 base; junction bases outside the gene matches: 8.